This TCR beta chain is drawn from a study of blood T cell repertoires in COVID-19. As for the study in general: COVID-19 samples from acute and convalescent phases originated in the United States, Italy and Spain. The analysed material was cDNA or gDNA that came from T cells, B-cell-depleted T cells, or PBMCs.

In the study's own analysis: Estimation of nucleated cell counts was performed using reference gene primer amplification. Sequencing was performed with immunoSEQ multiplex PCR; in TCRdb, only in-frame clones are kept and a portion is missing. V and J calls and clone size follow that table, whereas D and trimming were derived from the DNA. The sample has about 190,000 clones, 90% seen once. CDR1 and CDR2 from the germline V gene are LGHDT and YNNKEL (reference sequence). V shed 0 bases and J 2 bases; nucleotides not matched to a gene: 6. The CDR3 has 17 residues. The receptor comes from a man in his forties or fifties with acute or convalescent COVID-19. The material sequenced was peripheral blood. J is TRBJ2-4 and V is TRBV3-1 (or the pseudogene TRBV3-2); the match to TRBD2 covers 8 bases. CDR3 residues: CASSQDLGRASKNIQYF. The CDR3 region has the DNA TGTGCCAGCAGCCAAGATCTCGGGAGGGCCTCCAAAAACATTCAGTACTTC.